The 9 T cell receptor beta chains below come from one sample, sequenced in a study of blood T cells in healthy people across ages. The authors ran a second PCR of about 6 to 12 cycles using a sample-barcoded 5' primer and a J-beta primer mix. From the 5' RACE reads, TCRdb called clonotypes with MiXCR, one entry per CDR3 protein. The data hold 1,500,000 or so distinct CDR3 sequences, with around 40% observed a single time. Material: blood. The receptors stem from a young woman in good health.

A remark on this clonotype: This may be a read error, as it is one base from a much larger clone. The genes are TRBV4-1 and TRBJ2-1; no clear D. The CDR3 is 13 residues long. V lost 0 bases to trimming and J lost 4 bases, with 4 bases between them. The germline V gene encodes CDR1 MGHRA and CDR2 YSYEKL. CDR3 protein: CASSQEEYNEQFF. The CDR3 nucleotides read TGCGCCAGCAGCCAAGAGGAGTACAATGAGCAGTTCTTC.

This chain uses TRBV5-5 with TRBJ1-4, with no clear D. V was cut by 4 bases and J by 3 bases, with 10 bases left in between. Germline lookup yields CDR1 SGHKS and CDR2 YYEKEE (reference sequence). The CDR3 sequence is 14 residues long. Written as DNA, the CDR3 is TGTGCCAGCAGCCCCCGGAAGCCTAATGAAAAACTGTTTTTT. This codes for CASSPRKPNEKLFF.

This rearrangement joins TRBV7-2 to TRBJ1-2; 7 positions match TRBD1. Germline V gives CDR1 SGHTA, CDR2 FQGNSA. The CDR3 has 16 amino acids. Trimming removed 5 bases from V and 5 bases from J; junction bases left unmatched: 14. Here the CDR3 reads CASSHPPAGQSYGYTF. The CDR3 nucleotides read TGTGCCAGCAGCCACCCTCCCGCGGGACAGAGTTATGGCTACACCTTC.

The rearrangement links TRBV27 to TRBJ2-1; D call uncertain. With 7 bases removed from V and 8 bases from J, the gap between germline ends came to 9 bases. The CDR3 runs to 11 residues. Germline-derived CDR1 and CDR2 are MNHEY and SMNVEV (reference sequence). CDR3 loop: CASTWLDEQFF. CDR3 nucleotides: TGTGCCAGCACCTGGCTGGATGAGCAGTTCTTC.

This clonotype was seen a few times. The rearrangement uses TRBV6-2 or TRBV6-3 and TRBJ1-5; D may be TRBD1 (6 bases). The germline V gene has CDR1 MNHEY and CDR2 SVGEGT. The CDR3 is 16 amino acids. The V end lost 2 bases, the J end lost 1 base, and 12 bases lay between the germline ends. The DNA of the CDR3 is TGTGCCAGCAGTTACGGCAGGGGTGTAAGCAATCAGCCCCAGCATTTT. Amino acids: CASSYGRGVSNQPQHF.

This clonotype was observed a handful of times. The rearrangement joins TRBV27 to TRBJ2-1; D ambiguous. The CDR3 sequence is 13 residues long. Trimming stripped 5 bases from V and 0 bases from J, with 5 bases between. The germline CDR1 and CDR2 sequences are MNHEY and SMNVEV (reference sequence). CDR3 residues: CASSMSSYNEQFF. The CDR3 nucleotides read TGTGCCAGCAGTATGAGCTCCTACAATGAGCAGTTCTTC.

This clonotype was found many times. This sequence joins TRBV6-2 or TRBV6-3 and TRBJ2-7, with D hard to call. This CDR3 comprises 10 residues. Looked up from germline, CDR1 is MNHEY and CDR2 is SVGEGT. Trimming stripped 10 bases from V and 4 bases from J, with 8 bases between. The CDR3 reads CATRAYEQYF. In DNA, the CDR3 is TGTGCCACACGGGCATACGAGCAGTACTTC.

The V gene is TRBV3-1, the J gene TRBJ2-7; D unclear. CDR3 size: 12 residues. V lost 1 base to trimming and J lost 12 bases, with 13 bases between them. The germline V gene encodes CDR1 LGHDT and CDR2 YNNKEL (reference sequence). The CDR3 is CASSQGRATGYF. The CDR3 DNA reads TGTGCCAGCAGCCAAGGGCGAGCCACGGGGTACTTC.

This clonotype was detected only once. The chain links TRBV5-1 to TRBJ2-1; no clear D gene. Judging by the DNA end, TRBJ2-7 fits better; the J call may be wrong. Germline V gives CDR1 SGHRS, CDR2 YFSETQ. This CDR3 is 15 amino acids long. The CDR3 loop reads CASSLYFSSYNEQYF. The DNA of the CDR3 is TGCGCCAGCAGCTTGTACTTTAGCTCCTACAATGAGCAGTACTTC.